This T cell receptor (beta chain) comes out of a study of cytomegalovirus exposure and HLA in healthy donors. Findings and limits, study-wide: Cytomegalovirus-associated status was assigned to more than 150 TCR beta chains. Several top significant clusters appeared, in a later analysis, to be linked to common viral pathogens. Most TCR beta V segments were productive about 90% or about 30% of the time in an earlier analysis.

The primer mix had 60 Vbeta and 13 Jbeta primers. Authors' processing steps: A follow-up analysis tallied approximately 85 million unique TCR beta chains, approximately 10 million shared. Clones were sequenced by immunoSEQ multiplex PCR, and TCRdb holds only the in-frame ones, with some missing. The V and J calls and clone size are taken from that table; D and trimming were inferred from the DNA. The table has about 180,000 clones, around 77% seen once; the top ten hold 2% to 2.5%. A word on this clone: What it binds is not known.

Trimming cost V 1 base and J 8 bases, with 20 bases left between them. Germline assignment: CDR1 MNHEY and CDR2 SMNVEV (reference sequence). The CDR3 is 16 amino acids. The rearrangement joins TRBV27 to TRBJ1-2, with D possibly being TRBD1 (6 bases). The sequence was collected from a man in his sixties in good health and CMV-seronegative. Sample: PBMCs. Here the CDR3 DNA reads TGTGCCAGCAGTTTATTTATGGGGGGGGGCGCAGAAGGCTACACCTTC. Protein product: CASSLFMGGGAEGYTF.